This T cell receptor beta chain was captured in a study of OX40 agonist ivuxolimab in advanced cancers. Study context: The dose-escalation cohort had hepatocellular carcinoma, melanoma, renal cell or head and neck cancer. The dose-escalation cohort was approximately 85% male, with a mean age of around 60 years, ranging roughly 23 to 90. Eligibility admitted prior anti-PD-1, anti-PD-L1 or anti-CTLA-4 therapy; 40% to 50% had some.

Produced via immunoSEQ multiplex PCR; TCRdb's table is partial and in-frame only. The top ten clones hold about 25% of a sample with more than 25,000 clones, approximately 85% of them seen once. The CDR3 totals 14 residues. The germline CDR1 and CDR2 sequences are SGHRS and YFSETQ. Losses at the gene ends were 4 bases for V and 1 base for J; bases not matched to a gene: 3. Of note for this clone: Its antigen is unidentified.

The study's findings and limits: Doses of 0.1 to 3.0 mg/kg were accompanied by clonal expansion of CD4+ and CD8+ blood T cells by week 6.

This chain uses TRBV5-1 with TRBJ1-1; TRBD1 matches at 8 bases. The sample consisted of CD4+ or CD8+ T cells sorted from blood, taken in a trial of the OX40 agonist ivuxolimab. The sequence came from an adult with an advanced solid tumor such as melanoma, head and neck, liver or kidney cancer. CDR3 amino acids: CASSTGQGNTEAFF. The DNA for the CDR3 is TGCGCCAGCAGCACCGGACAGGGGAACACTGAAGCTTTCTTT. The complete variable domain, with remaining parts taken from reference TRBV5-1 and TRBJ1-1, reads KAGVTQTPRYLIKTRGQQVTLSCSPISGHRSVSWYQQTPGQGLQFLFEYFSETQRNKGNFPGRFSGRQFSNSRSEMNVSTLELGDSALYLCASSTGQGNTEAFFGQGTRLTVV.